These 32 T cell receptor beta chains came from one sample sequenced in a study of T cell responses to AZD1222 COVID-19 vaccine. Libraries were prepared by immunoSEQ multiplex PCR; TCRdb keeps only in-frame clonotypes and omits some of them. The sample shows tens of thousands of clones, about 87% of them seen only once. The source was peripheral blood, collected on day 0 of AZD1222 vaccination. All receptors come from an adult in good health.

This clone appeared a single time. The chain recombines TRBV19 with TRBJ1-1; D is undetermined. The CDR3 is 11 residues long. Trimming pared 5 bases from V and 7 bases from J, leaving 8 bases between. CDR1 and CDR2 from the germline V gene are LNHDA and SQIVND (reference sequence). CDR3 region: CASSVRGEAFF. CDR3 sequence (DNA): TGTGCCAGTAGTGTTAGAGGTGAAGCTTTCTTT.

J is TRBJ1-1 and V is TRBV6-5, with a possible D match to TRBD1 (5 bases). The CDR3 contains 15 residues. Germline V gene lookup returns CDR1 MNHEY and CDR2 SVGAGI. Deletions cut 5 bases from V and 7 bases from J, with 20 bases between. For the CDR3, the DNA is TGTGCCAGCAGTCCCGGGACGGGGAAGACCTTTGAAGCTTTCTTT. It codes for CASSPGTGKTFEAFF.

The rearrangement links TRBV13 to TRBJ2-7; 7 bases fit TRBD2. V lost 3 bases and J lost 0; bases outside the gene matches: 8. This CDR3 has 16 amino acids. Germline V gene lookup returns CDR1 PRHDT and CDR2 FYEKMQ (reference sequence). The CDR3 DNA is TGTGCCAGCAGCTTTTTGAGGGAGGGTAACTCCTACGAGCAGTACTTC. It translates to CASSFLREGNSYEQYF.

The genes are TRBV4-1 and TRBJ2-7; TRBD2 is a possible D gene (5 bases). V was pared by 0 bases and J by 0 bases, with 15 bases between. The CDR3 is 17 amino acids. Per germline, CDR1 MGHRA and CDR2 YSYEKL. Here the CDR3 DNA reads TGCGCCAGCAGCCAAGATTATCCAGGACTGAGCTCCTACGAGCAGTACTTC. It specifies CASSQDYPGLSSYEQYF.

The rearrangement links TRBV5-4 to TRBJ2-1; 10 positions agree with TRBD2. Germline V CDR1 and CDR2: SGHNT, YYREEE (reference sequence). V was pared by 2 bases and J by 8 bases, with 7 bases of the junction left unmatched. This CDR3 has 15 amino acids. The CDR3, as DNA: TGTGCCAGCAGCTTACAGCGGGGGGGCCTCGATGAGCAGTTCTTC. Translation gives CASSLQRGGLDEQFF. The full variable domain, its missing parts supplied by reference TRBV5-4 and TRBJ2-1, is ETGVTQSPTHLIKTRGQQVTLRCSSQSGHNTVSWYQQALGQGPQFIFQYYREEENGRGNFPPRFSGLQFPNYSSELNVNALELDDSALYLCASSLQRGGLDEQFFGPGTRLTVL.

CDR3 residues: CASTWDSNQPQHF. DNA of the CDR3: TGTGCCAGCACTTGGGATAGCAATCAGCCCCAGCATTTT. The chain links TRBV28 to TRBJ1-5; D is unclear. Per the germline V gene, CDR1 is MDHEN and CDR2 is SYDVKM. Between the trimmed V and J ends, which lost 7 bases and 0 bases, there was a span of 7 bases. The CDR3 contains 13 residues.

The chain employs TRBV24-1 and TRBJ2-5; perhaps TRBD2 as D (5 bases). This CDR3 comprises 15 residues. V gave up 5 bases and J gave up 2 bases, with 14 bases separating them. The germline V gene has CDR1 KGHDR and CDR2 SFDVKD. In nucleotides, the CDR3 is TGTGCCACCAGTGGCGAGGGCACTAGGCAAGAGACCCAGTACTTC. Amino acids: CATSGEGTRQETQYF.

The rearrangement uses TRBV11-3 and TRBJ2-2, with 11 bases identical to TRBD1. This CDR3 comprises 16 residues. Germline V CDR1 and CDR2: SGHNT, YENEEA. J was trimmed by 4 bases and V by 5 bases; bases with no gene match: 6. CDR3 protein: CASSAHGTGGTGELFF. DNA of the CDR3: TGTGCCAGCAGCGCCCACGGGACAGGGGGCACCGGGGAGCTGTTTTTT.

The chain links TRBV29-1 to TRBJ2-1, with D maybe TRBD1 (7 bases). V lost 5 bases, J lost 6 bases, and 11 bases lay in between. CDR1 and CDR2 (germline): SQVTM, ANQGSEA. The CDR3 consists of 12 residues. CDR3 region: CSVYRGGNEQFF. The CDR3 DNA is TGCAGCGTTTACAGGGGAGGCAATGAGCAGTTCTTC.

V usage is TRBV25-1 and J usage is TRBJ1-5; D remains unclear. The germline V gene has CDR1 MGHDK and CDR2 SYGVNS. V shed 0 bases and J shed 6 bases, with 9 bases lying between them. The CDR3 has 14 amino acids. The CDR3 DNA sequence: TGTGCCAGCAGTGAATACTTGGTTGGTCAGCCCCAGCATTTT. Translation gives CASSEYLVGQPQHF.

The chain carries TRBV5-4 and TRBJ2-7; 8 bases are shared with TRBD2. The CDR3 sequence is 16 residues long. Germline V gives CDR1 SGHNT, CDR2 YYREEE (reference sequence). V lost 3 bases to trimming and J lost 0 bases; unmatched junction nucleotides: 8. CDR3 sequence: CASSSSGGRSSYEQYF. In DNA form, the CDR3 reads TGTGCCAGCAGCTCCAGCGGGGGAAGGAGCTCCTACGAGCAGTACTTC.

The J gene is TRBJ2-2, the V gene TRBV5-4; D is unresolved. Per the germline V gene, CDR1 is SGHNT and CDR2 is YYREEE (reference sequence). Trimming shortened V by 5 bases and J by 0 bases, and 8 bases separated the two germline ends. This CDR3 contains 14 residues. CDR3: CASRDTANTGELFF. The CDR3 DNA reads TGTGCCAGCAGGGATACAGCGAACACCGGGGAGCTGTTTTTT.

By proportion, this clone is medium-sized. The chain combines TRBV2 with TRBJ1-6; 7 bases fit TRBD1. Germline CDR1 is SNHLY and CDR2 is FYNNEI. The CDR3 contains 14 residues. The V segment lost 6 bases and the J segment 7 bases; nucleotides outside the gene matches: 6. The CDR3 loop is CASSSGGENSPLHF. For the CDR3, the DNA is TGTGCCAGCAGCTCAGGGGGAGAAAATTCACCCCTCCACTTT.

This clone was seen once. CDR3 protein: CASSVELTYNEQFF. The CDR3, as DNA: TGTGCCAGCAGCGTAGAACTAACTTACAATGAGCAGTTCTTC. J is TRBJ2-1 and V is TRBV9; unclear D gene. This CDR3 comprises 14 residues. V gave up 0 bases and J gave up 4 bases, with 8 bases separating them. CDR1 and CDR2 (germline): SGDLS, YYNGEE. Full variable domain (rest looked up from reference TRBV9 and TRBJ2-1): DSGVTQTPKHLITATGQRVTLRCSPRSGDLSVYWYQQSLDQGLQFLIQYYNGEERAKGNILERFSAQQFPDLHSELNLSSLELGDSALYFCASSVELTYNEQFFGPGTRLTVL.

This chain uses TRBV21-1 with TRBJ2-7; TRBD2 reflects the table's D call only, with no check against the DNA. TRBV21-1 is annotated as a pseudogene. This CDR3 comprises 15 residues. The CDR3 spells CARPSRGGLTYEQYF. CDR3 in DNA: TGTGCCAGACCTAGCCGCGGGGGGCTTACCTACGAGCAGTACTTC.

The V call is TRBV4-3, the J call TRBJ2-5; 9 nucleotides align to TRBD2. This CDR3 is built from 15 residues. CDR1 is LGHNA, CDR2 YSLEER, per germline. V shed 0 bases and J 1 base; nucleotides not matched to a gene: 0. The CDR3 is CASSQERGGQETQYF. DNA for the CDR3: TGCGCCAGCAGCCAAGAGCGGGGGGGCCAAGAGACCCAGTACTTC.

The chain joins TRBV28 to TRBJ1-5; TRBD1 is a possible D gene (5 bases). The CDR3 spans 16 residues. With 6 bases removed from V and 6 bases from J, the gap between germline ends came to 21 bases. Germline CDR1 is MDHEN and CDR2 is SYDVKM. CDR3 DNA sequence: TGTGCCAGCAGGGGAAGGGTCGGGGGTATAGGTCAGCCCCAGCATTTT. This encodes CASRGRVGGIGQPQHF.

The genes are TRBV7-2 and TRBJ1-2, with 12 bases identical to TRBD1. This CDR3 spans 16 amino acids. In germline, CDR1 is SGHTA, CDR2 FQGNSA. J lost 11 bases, V lost 4 bases, and 14 bases had no gene match. CDR3 sequence (DNA): TGTGCCAGCAGCTCAAAGAACTCCGGGACAGGGGGCGGTTACACCTTC. Its protein is CASSSKNSGTGGGYTF.

The DNA of the CDR3 is TGTGCCACCAGTGATTCGGACCCCTTTCGGGGCTACACCTTC. Its protein product is CATSDSDPFRGYTF. The chain couples TRBV24-1 to TRBJ1-2; D gene ambiguous. The CDR3 is 14 amino acids. V lost 2 bases and J 8 bases, leaving 14 bases between the germline ends. Germline CDR1 KGHDR, CDR2 SFDVKD.

The rearrangement joins TRBV6-5 to TRBJ1-2; 7 bases agree with TRBD1. Germline CDR1 is MNHEY and CDR2 is SVGAGI. There are 15 residues in the CDR3. Trimming took 0 bases from V and 7 from J; bases not matched to a gene: 8. CDR3 sequence (DNA): TGTGCCAGCAGTTACTCGCGACAGGGCGCTGGTGGCTACACCTTC. Encoded protein: CASSYSRQGAGGYTF.

The rearrangement links TRBV27 to TRBJ2-1, with 14 bases matching TRBD2. The CDR3 length is 19 residues. The J segment lost 6 bases and the V segment lost 6 bases, leaving 16 bases of the junction unmatched. Germline V CDR1 and CDR2: MNHEY, SMNVEV (reference sequence). DNA for the CDR3: TGTGCCAGCAGACGACTAGCGGGAGGGCCGAGTATTTCGAGCAATGAGCAGTTCTTC. It encodes CASRRLAGGPSISSNEQFF.

The chain couples TRBV7-2 to TRBJ2-3; no clear D. Germline CDR1 reads SGHTA; CDR2 reads FQGNSA. The CDR3 runs to 14 residues. The V end was cut by 4 bases, the J end by 1 base, with 9 bases between. CDR3 sequence reads: CASSSQSGTDTQYF. The CDR3 DNA is TGTGCCAGCAGCTCCCAGTCTGGCACAGATACGCAGTATTTT.

This chain uses TRBV4-1 with TRBJ1-6; D uncertain. V was clipped by 2 bases and J by 0 bases, with 14 bases between them. CDR3 size: 18 residues. Per germline, CDR1 MGHRA and CDR2 YSYEKL. CDR3 DNA sequence: TGCGCCAGCAGCCAAAAGGACTCTAAGAGCTCCTATAATTCACCCCTCCACTTT. Encoded protein: CASSQKDSKSSYNSPLHF.

This chain joins TRBV7-3 and TRBJ2-1; TRBD2 might be the D (5 bases). The CDR3 is 13 residues long. Germline loops: CDR1 SGHTA, CDR2 FQGTGA. V lost 2 bases, J lost 7 bases, and 9 bases lay in between. The CDR3 sequence is CASSLGGRNEQFF. CDR3 nucleotide sequence: TGTGCCAGCAGCTTAGGCGGGCGTAATGAGCAGTTCTTC. Complete variable domain (other parts from reference TRBV7-3 and TRBJ2-1): GAGVSQTPSNKVTEKGKYVELRCDPISGHTALYWYRQSLGQGPEFLIYFQGTGAADDSGLPNDRFFAVRPEGSVSTLKIQRTERGDSAVYLCASSLGGRNEQFFGPGTRLTVL.

The rearrangement links TRBV18 to TRBJ2-2; D not certain. CDR1 and CDR2 from the germline V gene are KGHSH and LQKENI. This CDR3 is built from 13 residues. The V gene lost 6 bases and the J gene lost 5 bases, with 10 bases spanning the gap. DNA for the CDR3: TGTGCCAGCTCCACCGCGAGAACCGGGGAGCTGTTTTTT. Translating it yields CASSTARTGELFF. The entire variable domain, with the rest obtained from reference TRBV18 and TRBJ2-2, is as follows: NAGVMQNPRHLVRRRGQEARLRCSPMKGHSHVYWYRQLPEEGLKFMVYLQKENIIDESGMPKERFSAEFPKEGPSILRIQQVVRGDSAAYFCASSTARTGELFFGEGSRLTVL.

This sequence joins TRBV5-1 and TRBJ1-1, with D possibly TRBD1 on 5 matching bases. V lost 1 base to trimming and J lost 3 bases, with 10 bases between them. Germline values: CDR1 SGHRS, CDR2 YFSETQ. This CDR3 is built from 14 residues. The CDR3 DNA sequence: TGCGCCAGCAGCTTGTGGGGGGAGGACACTGAAGCTTTCTTT. Protein: CASSLWGEDTEAFF.

V gene TRBV4-1 combines with J gene TRBJ2-5; TRBD1 might be the D (7 bases). CDR3 length: 13 amino acids. Trimming shortened V by 4 bases and J by 3 bases, and 9 bases separated the two germline ends. Germline loops: CDR1 MGHRA, CDR2 YSYEKL. The CDR3 here is CASSPGGKETQYF. The DNA for the CDR3 is TGCGCCAGCAGCCCAGGGGGGAAAGAGACCCAGTACTTC.

The chain uses TRBV5-1 and TRBJ2-3; possible D gene TRBD2, 6 bases. Germline V CDR1 and CDR2: SGHRS, YFSETQ. The CDR3 spans 14 residues. V lost 7 bases and J 3 bases, leaving 15 bases between the germline ends. In DNA, the CDR3 is TGCGCCAGCGTTAGTGGGCGGGGAACAGATACGCAGTATTTT. It codes for CASVSGRGTDTQYF.

The chain combines TRBV27 with TRBJ2-7, with TRBD1 matching 7 bases. The V segment lost 5 bases and the J segment 4 bases; nucleotides outside the gene matches: 8. Germline loops: CDR1 MNHEY, CDR2 SMNVEV (reference sequence). This CDR3 is 14 amino acids long. The CDR3 nucleotides read TGTGCCAGCAGTCCGACAGGGTCTGGATACGAGCAGTACTTC. It yields the protein CASSPTGSGYEQYF.

This chain uses TRBV30 with TRBJ1-5, with TRBD1 matching 7 bases. CDR1 is GTSNPN and CDR2 is SVGIG in the germline V gene (reference sequence). Unmatched junction bases numbered 6, after V lost 4 bases and J lost 3 bases. This CDR3 region has 14 residues. The CDR3 DNA sequence: TGTGCCTGGACTCAACAGGGGCACAATCAGCCCCAGCATTTT. This gives the protein CAWTQQGHNQPQHF.

The chain joins TRBV7-2 to TRBJ1-5; the match to TRBD1 covers 7 bases. V lost 3 bases to trimming and J lost 10 bases; unmatched junction nucleotides: 3. Germline lookup yields CDR1 SGHTA and CDR2 FQGNSA. This CDR3 contains 12 residues. CDR3 in amino acids: CASSFRDSPQHF. CDR3 DNA sequence: TGTGCCAGCAGCTTCCGGGACAGTCCCCAGCATTTT.

The chain recombines TRBV18 with TRBJ2-6; D gene uncertain. Trimming shortened V by 3 bases and J by 0 bases, and 6 bases separated the two germline ends. CDR1 and CDR2 (germline): KGHSH, LQKENI. This CDR3 region has 15 residues. The chain's CDR3 is CASSPEDSGANVLTF. In nucleotides, the CDR3 is TGTGCCAGCTCACCCGAGGACTCTGGGGCCAACGTCCTGACTTTC.